Listed here are 26 T cell receptor beta chains from one sample, sequenced in a study of blood T cell repertoires in COVID-19. Profiling relied on immunoSEQ multiplex PCR, and the TCRdb table lists in-frame clones only, not all of them. The sample consists of approximately 140,000 clones, almost 90% of them appearing once. What was sequenced was peripheral blood. The receptors derive from a human donor in a cohort sampled during active COVID-19.

This rearrangement joins TRBV5-4 to TRBJ2-1; 9 nucleotides line up with TRBD2. With V trimmed by 1 base and J by 4 bases, 6 bases remained unmatched. The length of the CDR3 is 16 residues. Germline CDR1 is SGHNT and CDR2 is YYREEE (reference sequence). CDR3 sequence (DNA): TGTGCCAGCAGCTTGTCCGCGGGGGGGCAGTACAATGAGCAGTTCTTC. Its translation: CASSLSAGGQYNEQFF.

The sample holds a few counts of this clone. The V call is TRBV7-2, the J call TRBJ2-1; weak D call: TRBD2 (6 bases). With 4 bases removed from V and 5 bases from J, the gap between germline ends came to 12 bases. There are 14 residues in the CDR3. Per the germline V gene, CDR1 is SGHTA and CDR2 is FQGNSA. CDR3 bases: TGTGCCAGCAGCTCCTCCCGGACTAACAATGAGCAGTTCTTC. Translating it yields CASSSSRTNNEQFF.

The rearrangement joins TRBV4-3 to TRBJ2-7; 9 bases fit TRBD1. The CDR3 sequence is 15 residues long. The V segment lost 0 bases and the J segment 6 bases; nucleotides outside the gene matches: 6. CDR1 and CDR2 from the germline V gene are LGHNA and YSLEER. The CDR3 region is CASSQDLQGAFEQYF. The CDR3 DNA reads as TGCGCCAGCAGCCAAGATCTACAGGGGGCGTTCGAGCAGTACTTC.

The chain couples TRBV27 to TRBJ2-5; 8 nucleotides line up with TRBD2. After removal of 6 bases from V and 3 bases from J, the junction contained 6 bases not matched to a gene. Looked up from germline, CDR1 is MNHEY and CDR2 is SMNVEV (reference sequence). This CDR3 spans 14 amino acids. For the CDR3, the DNA is TGTGCCAGCAGACTTAGCGGGGTCAAAGAGACCCAGTACTTC. Its protein is CASRLSGVKETQYF.

This clone was found a few times. This sequence joins TRBV20-1 and TRBJ2-7, with TRBD2 matching 8 bases. The CDR3 covers 16 residues. V was clipped by 3 bases and J by 2 bases; unmatched bases: 12. CDR1 and CDR2 (germline): DFQATT, SNEGSKA (reference sequence). The CDR3: CSASRASGLPPYEQYF. The CDR3 coding sequence is TGCAGTGCTAGTCGAGCTAGCGGGTTGCCCCCCTACGAGCAGTACTTC.

This clone has just one count. The CDR3 region has the DNA TGTGCCAGCAGTTTAGGTTCCCAGGGCTCTACGAACACCGGGGAGCTGTTTTTT. Translating it yields CASSLGSQGSTNTGELFF. The genes are TRBV28 and TRBJ2-2, with D tentatively TRBD1 (5 bases). There are 18 residues in the CDR3. Trimming left V 2 bases short and J 0 bases short, with 16 bases between. In germline, CDR1 is MDHEN, CDR2 SYDVKM.

The sample holds one count of this clone. The V call is TRBV4-3, the J call TRBJ2-7; 7 positions agree with TRBD2. This CDR3 is 13 amino acids long. The V gene's germline CDR1 is LGHNA and CDR2 YSLEER. J was trimmed by 2 bases and V by 4 bases; bases with no gene match: 2. CDR3: CASSRGLAYEQYF. The CDR3 region has the DNA TGCGCCAGCAGCCGAGGACTAGCCTACGAGCAGTACTTC.

This sequence joins TRBV25-1 and TRBJ2-4; no clear D. Germline V lookup: CDR1 MGHDK, CDR2 SYGVNS. The CDR3 is made up of 14 amino acids. V was trimmed by 3 bases and J by 5 bases, leaving 11 bases between them. CDR3: CASSEAGSENIQYF. The CDR3 coding sequence is TGTGCCAGCAGTGAGGCCGGGTCCGAAAACATTCAGTACTTC.

This sequence joins TRBV6-2 or TRBV6-3 and TRBJ1-5; tentative D call: TRBD1 (5 bases). Trimming removed 5 bases from V and 3 bases from J, with 11 bases in between. Germline CDR1 and CDR2: MNHEY and SVGEGT. The CDR3 totals 14 residues. The CDR3 bases are TGTGCCAGCAGTCCGACAGTTTACAATCAGCCCCAGCATTTT. Encoded protein: CASSPTVYNQPQHF.

J is TRBJ1-2 and V is TRBV28, with TRBD1 matching 8 bases. CDR1 and CDR2 from the germline V gene are MDHEN and SYDVKM. The CDR3 is 13 amino acids. The V gene end was trimmed by 9 bases and the J gene end by 4 bases; junction bases not matched to a gene: 7. CDR3 DNA sequence: TGTGCCAGTCAGGGGGCAGGGAGCTATGGCTACACCTTC. Its translation is CASQGAGSYGYTF.

This chain links TRBV7-2 with TRBJ2-1, with 10 positions matching TRBD2. The V gene's germline CDR1 is SGHTA and CDR2 FQGNSA. V trimming: 4 bases; J trimming: 2 bases; junction bases outside the gene matches: 5. The CDR3 sequence is 16 residues long. The CDR3 DNA reads TGTGCCAGCAGCTCTAAGAGCGGGGGGGCCTACAATGAGCAGTTCTTC. It translates to CASSSKSGGAYNEQFF.

Only a few counts were recorded for this clone. The chain has TRBV7-2 and TRBJ1-6; D gene unclear. The CDR3 totals 14 residues. V dropped 1 base and J dropped 8 bases, with 9 bases sitting between them. CDR1 and CDR2 from the germline V gene are SGHTA and FQGNSA. In DNA, the CDR3 is TGTGCCAGCAGCTTAGTGGGAGGAGATTCACCCCTCCACTTT. Translated, it gives CASSLVGGDSPLHF.

The genes are TRBV6-5 and TRBJ2-5; D might be TRBD1 (7 bases). This CDR3 has 13 residues. CDR1 and CDR2 (germline): MNHEY, SVGAGI. V gave up 7 bases and J gave up 5 bases, with 14 bases separating them. CDR3 residues: CASTSTGRETQYF. CDR3 bases: TGTGCCAGCACCTCGACAGGGAGGGAGACCCAGTACTTC.

The gene calls are TRBV19 and TRBJ1-6; the D is unclear. CDR3 length: 17 amino acids. Germline V CDR1 and CDR2: LNHDA, SQIVND (reference sequence). The V end lost 4 bases, the J end lost 7 bases, and 20 bases lay between the germline ends. CDR3 in DNA: TGTGCCAGTAGTACCGGAGAAACGGGGATTCTAAATTCACCCCTCCACTTT. Translated, it gives CASSTGETGILNSPLHF. The full variable domain, its missing parts supplied by reference TRBV19 and TRBJ1-6, is DGGITQSPKYLFRKEGQNVTLSCEQNLNHDAMYWYRQDPGQGLRLIYYSQIVNDFQKGDIAEGYSVSREKKESFPLTVTSAQKNPTAFYLCASSTGETGILNSPLHFGNGTRLTVT.

This chain links TRBV4-1 with TRBJ1-6, with D tentatively TRBD1 (5 bases). The ends were cut back, 0 bases at V and 5 bases at J, with 11 bases in the middle. This CDR3 is 16 amino acids long. Germline CDR1 reads MGHRA; CDR2 reads YSYEKL. DNA for the CDR3: TGCGCCAGCAGCCAAGACCCGGACACCAATAATTCACCCCTCCACTTT. This encodes CASSQDPDTNNSPLHF.

The J gene is TRBJ2-1, the V gene TRBV7-2, with TRBD1 identical over 9 bases. The V segment lost 3 bases and the J segment 6 bases; nucleotides outside the gene matches: 6. Germline CDR1 SGHTA, CDR2 FQGNSA. This CDR3 region has 15 residues. CDR3 in amino acids: CASSFGQGTGNEQFF. For the CDR3, the DNA is TGTGCCAGCAGCTTCGGACAGGGGACCGGCAATGAGCAGTTCTTC.

V and J are TRBV15 and TRBJ1-3; no clear D gene. Trimming removed 1 base at V and 0 bases at J, with 10 bases between. The CDR3 extends over 16 amino acids. Germline lookup yields CDR1 LNHNV and CDR2 YYDKDF (reference sequence). The CDR3: CATSRGPLSSGNTIYF. Written as DNA, the CDR3 is TGTGCCACCAGCAGAGGCCCCCTGAGCTCTGGAAACACCATATATTTT. The full variable domain, in which reference TRBV15 and TRBJ1-3 provide the parts outside the CDR3, is DAMVIQNPRYQVTQFGKPVTLSCSQTLNHNVMYWYQQKSSQAPKLLFHYYDKDFNNEADTPDNFQSRRPNTSFCFLDIRSPGLGDTAMYLCATSRGPLSSGNTIYFGEGSWLTVV.

V usage is TRBV6-5 and J usage is TRBJ1-6, with D possibly matching TRBD1 (6 bases). Trimming removed 7 bases at V and 6 bases at J, with 10 bases between. The CDR3 loop spans 13 amino acids. Germline lookup yields CDR1 MNHEY and CDR2 SVGAGI. CDR3 sequence (DNA): TGTGCCAGCACCGGACAGCTTAATTCACCCCTCCACTTT. This sequence encodes CASTGQLNSPLHF.

This rearrangement joins TRBV4-1 to TRBJ1-6, with D possibly TRBD1 on 6 matching bases. This CDR3 comprises 16 residues. Germline CDR1 MGHRA, CDR2 YSYEKL. Trimming stripped 1 base from V and 3 bases from J, with 10 bases between. The CDR3, as DNA: TGCGCCAGCAGCCAAGCACAGGGCAGCTATAATTCACCCCTCCACTTT. Amino acids: CASSQAQGSYNSPLHF.

Of note for this clone: The junction differs from germline at one of its ends, possibly a read error. The V and J genes are TRBV7-7 and TRBJ2-1; 12 nucleotides agree with TRBD2. Germline CDR1 and CDR2: SSHAT and FNYEAQ (reference sequence). The CDR3 loop spans 14 amino acids. The CDR3 loop is CASSPTSGGNEQFF. In DNA, the CDR3 is TGTGCTAGCAGCCCGACTAGCGGGGGTAATGAGCAGTTCTTC.

Comment on this clone: The sample carries other DNA sequences with the same CDR3. J is TRBJ1-1 and V is TRBV5-1; no clear D. The length of the CDR3 is 15 residues. Germline lookup yields CDR1 SGHRS and CDR2 YFSETQ. Deletions cut 4 bases from V and 0 bases from J, with 13 bases between. The DNA of the CDR3 is TGCGCCAGCAGCCAAAATCCGGGGTTGAACACTGAAGCTTTCTTT. Residues: CASSQNPGLNTEAFF.

The chain has TRBV5-8 and TRBJ2-1; 11 bases align to TRBD2. CDR1 and CDR2 from the germline V gene are SGHTS and YDEGEE. V dropped 4 bases and J dropped 1; count of bases not matched to a gene: 13. This CDR3 is built from 19 residues. CDR3 bases: TGTGCCAGCAGCCCCTGGAGTAGCGGGGGGGCAGGTTCCTACAATGAGCAGTTCTTC. As protein: CASSPWSSGGAGSYNEQFF.

The V gene is TRBV18, the J gene TRBJ2-7; possibly TRBD1 for D (5 bases). Trimming took 2 bases from V and 9 from J, leaving 17 bases between them. This CDR3 region has 14 residues. Germline loops: CDR1 KGHSH, CDR2 LQKENI. The CDR3 nucleotides read TGTGCCAGCTCACCAACGGACACTTCACGTGGGCAGTACTTC. Protein: CASSPTDTSRGQYF.

The rearrangement links TRBV5-1 to TRBJ2-1, with 11 nucleotides matching TRBD2. Germline CDR1 SGHRS, CDR2 YFSETQ. V lost 5 bases to trimming and J lost 6 bases; unmatched junction nucleotides: 7. This CDR3 contains 15 residues. CDR3 loop: CASREGLAGFNEQFF. CDR3 in DNA: TGCGCCAGCAGGGAAGGACTAGCGGGTTTCAATGAGCAGTTCTTC.

The chain carries TRBV29-1 and TRBJ2-7; TRBD2 is a possible D gene (6 bases). The ends were cut back, 6 bases at V and 6 bases at J, with 12 bases in the middle. The CDR3 spans 11 residues. CDR1 and CDR2 from the germline V gene are SQVTM and ANQGSEA. CDR3 nucleotide sequence: TGCAGCGTGGGAGGTAATCGCGAGCAGTACTTC. It codes for CSVGGNREQYF.

The J gene is TRBJ2-7, the V gene TRBV7-6; 7 bases are a match to TRBD1. The J segment lost 0 bases and the V segment lost 6 bases, leaving 8 bases of the junction unmatched. This CDR3 spans 15 amino acids. The germline CDR1 and CDR2 sequences are SGHVS and FNYEAQ. The CDR3 DNA reads TGTGCCAGCAGGGGACGGGACAGACCCTCCTACGAGCAGTACTTC. Protein product: CASRGRDRPSYEQYF.